This TCR beta chain was captured in a study of cytomegalovirus exposure and HLA in healthy donors. The study's findings and limits: Immune exposure information comprised only CMV serostatus.

The PCR had 60 Vbeta and 13 Jbeta primers. This table comes from immunoSEQ multiplex PCR, and its TCRdb copy is limited to in-frame clones, with some not included. The repertoire holds about 130,000 clones, with about 70% as singletons. The V gene lost 3 bases and the J gene lost 0 bases, with 11 bases spanning the gap. The CDR3 spans 15 residues. CDR1 is SEHNR and CDR2 is FQNEAQ in the germline V gene (reference sequence). This clone has only a few counts. The antigen is not known. This chain uses TRBV7-9 with TRBJ1-1; D may be TRBD1 (5 bases). This receptor was obtained from a man aged 40-50 years in good health and CMV-seronegative. Input material: PBMCs. Written as DNA, the CDR3 is TGTGCCAGCAGCTTGGGGCACCCCATGAACACTGAAGCTTTCTTT. Encoded protein: CASSLGHPMNTEAFF.